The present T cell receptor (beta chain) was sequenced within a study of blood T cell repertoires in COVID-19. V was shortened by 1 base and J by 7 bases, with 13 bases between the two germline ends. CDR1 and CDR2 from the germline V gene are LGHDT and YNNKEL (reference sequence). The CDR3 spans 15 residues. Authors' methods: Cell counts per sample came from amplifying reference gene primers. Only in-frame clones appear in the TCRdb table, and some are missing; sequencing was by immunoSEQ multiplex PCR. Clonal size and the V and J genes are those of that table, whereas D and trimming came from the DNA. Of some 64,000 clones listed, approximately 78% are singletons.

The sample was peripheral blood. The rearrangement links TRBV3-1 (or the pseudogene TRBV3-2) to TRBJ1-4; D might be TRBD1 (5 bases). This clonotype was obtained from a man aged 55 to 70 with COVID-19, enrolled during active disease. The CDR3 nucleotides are TGTGCCAGCAGCCAAGGCTACAGTAGGGGTGAAAAACTGTTTTTT. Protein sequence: CASSQGYSRGEKLFF.